This is a list of T cell receptor beta chains from one sample in a study of cytomegalovirus exposure and HLA in healthy donors. Sequencing used immunoSEQ multiplex PCR; TCRdb keeps in-frame clones, though not all of them. This table holds about 160,000 clones, about 80% found once. Sample: PBMCs. All receptors derive from a man in his late teens or twenties in good health and CMV-seropositive. CDR3s include the opening cysteine and the closing phenylalanine or tryptophan.

v_call: TRBV18; j_call: TRBJ2-7; cdr3_aa: CASSQGSTGDEQYF
v_call: TRBV18; j_call: TRBJ2-7; cdr3_aa: CASSPEAGGPEQYF
v_call: TRBV4-1; j_call: TRBJ2-1; cdr3_aa: CASSQDVGPGGGNEQFF
v_call: TRBV5-4; j_call: TRBJ2-1; cdr3_aa: CASSLGMGLASGNEQFF
v_call: TRBV27; j_call: TRBJ1-4; cdr3_aa: CASSTTGKSEKLFF
v_call: TRBV5-1; j_call: TRBJ2-1; cdr3_aa: CASSPQGGEQFF
v_call: TRBV9; j_call: TRBJ1-6; cdr3_aa: CASSVDGRSPLHF
v_call: TRBV30; j_call: TRBJ2-3; cdr3_aa: CAWVVAGGLDTQYF
v_call: TRBV9; j_call: TRBJ2-7; cdr3_aa: CASSVGGEGYEQYF
v_call: TRBV2; j_call: TRBJ2-3; cdr3_aa: CASSQLSTDTQYF
v_call: TRBV5-4; j_call: TRBJ1-4; cdr3_aa: CASSQDRGRTNEKLFF
v_call: TRBV7-6; j_call: TRBJ1-1; cdr3_aa: CASSSAGGTEAFF
v_call: TRBV5-5; j_call: TRBJ2-2; cdr3_aa: CASSLAAYTGELFF
v_call: TRBV19; j_call: TRBJ1-4; cdr3_aa: CASSTGGAGEKLFF
v_call: TRBV19; j_call: TRBJ1-4; cdr3_aa: CASSLRQWEKLFF
v_call: TRBV19; j_call: TRBJ2-1; cdr3_aa: CASSIYGRANNEQFF
v_call: TRBV6-5; j_call: TRBJ1-5; cdr3_aa: CASGFAQPQHF
v_call: TRBV10-3; j_call: TRBJ1-1; cdr3_aa: CAISESGLRHTEAFF
v_call: TRBV5-6; j_call: TRBJ2-7; cdr3_aa: CASSWRTGSLEQYF
v_call: TRBV5-1; j_call: TRBJ2-1; cdr3_aa: CASSLSGTSSYNEQFF
v_call: TRBV7-3; j_call: TRBJ2-3; cdr3_aa: CASSKGLAGGTDTQYF
v_call: TRBV2; j_call: TRBJ2-5; cdr3_aa: CASSEALAERPEYF
v_call: TRBV5-1; j_call: TRBJ2-7; cdr3_aa: CASSLGQISYEQYF
v_call: TRBV11-2; j_call: TRBJ2-5; cdr3_aa: CASSLSLPSKETQYF
v_call: TRBV29-1; j_call: TRBJ2-1; cdr3_aa: CSAASGSTEQFF
v_call: TRBV19; j_call: TRBJ2-1; cdr3_aa: CASSIRLAGGNEQFF
v_call: TRBV7-9; j_call: TRBJ2-2; cdr3_aa: CASSLAVTILLGELFF
v_call: TRBV18; j_call: TRBJ1-1; cdr3_aa: CASSLGQAMNTEAFF
v_call: TRBV7-2; j_call: TRBJ2-7; cdr3_aa: CASSLGGSYRYEQYF
v_call: TRBV5-4; j_call: TRBJ2-3; cdr3_aa: CATQTSASTDTQYF
v_call: TRBV9; j_call: TRBJ1-4; cdr3_aa: CASSVSATNEKLFF
v_call: TRBV6-6; j_call: TRBJ2-7; cdr3_aa: CASSYEAGIYEQYF
v_call: TRBV9; j_call: TRBJ2-3; cdr3_aa: CASSVEFRSYTDTQYF
v_call: TRBV5-1; j_call: TRBJ2-1; cdr3_aa: CASSTVGTSGSEVEQFF
v_call: TRBV29-1; j_call: TRBJ2-7; cdr3_aa: CSVENGGDHEQYF
v_call: TRBV2; j_call: TRBJ1-2; cdr3_aa: CASSDGTGDYGYTF
v_call: TRBV5-1; j_call: TRBJ2-1; cdr3_aa: CASSWGLAEGYNEQFF
v_call: TRBV5-1; j_call: TRBJ1-6; cdr3_aa: CASSFSKSGGVDNSPLHF
v_call: TRBV7-3; j_call: TRBJ2-1; cdr3_aa: CASSLGQGPYNEQFF
v_call: TRBV25-1; j_call: TRBJ1-1; cdr3_aa: CASSSTGHTEAFF
v_call: TRBV7-9; j_call: TRBJ2-5; cdr3_aa: CASSLQAGIETQYF
v_call: TRBV5-1; j_call: TRBJ2-7; cdr3_aa: CASRTSGSTYEQYF
v_call: TRBV7-2; j_call: TRBJ2-1; cdr3_aa: CASSPRDRGDNEQFF
v_call: TRBV9; j_call: TRBJ1-2; cdr3_aa: CASSPPGPNYGYTF
v_call: TRBV13; j_call: TRBJ2-7; cdr3_aa: CASSFEQGALEDEQYF
v_call: TRBV19; j_call: TRBJ2-2; cdr3_aa: CASVLVDTGELFF
v_call: TRBV19; j_call: TRBJ1-5; cdr3_aa: CASSRSGTASGNQPQHF
v_call: TRBV30; j_call: TRBJ1-4; cdr3_aa: CAWRIRGQGNEKLFF